The 19 T cell receptor beta chains given below trace back to one sample, sequenced in a study of cytomegalovirus exposure and HLA in healthy donors (dated by TCRdb to 2015 to 2018). Library preparation used the immunoSEQ multiplex PCR assay. A mixture of 60 forward primers for TCR Vbeta segments and 13 reverse primers for TCR Jbeta segments was used in the multiplex PCR. This is the immuneACCESS table as TCRdb keeps it, with only in-frame sequences that have V and J called. A part of the clones is gone; compared with another copy, unresolved V genes explain less than half, and the rest is unexplained. This sample holds hundreds of thousands of clones; over 60% were observed only once. Of the sample, 1.5% to 2% is held by the ten largest clones. Sequencing was carried out using PBMCs. The origin of the receptors is a male donor in good health and CMV-seronegative.

V gene TRBV2 combines with J gene TRBJ1-1; no clear D. There are 17 residues in the CDR3. The V gene lost 6 bases and the J gene lost 4 bases, with 24 bases spanning the gap. CDR1 is SNHLY and CDR2 is FYNNEI in the germline V gene. As DNA, the CDR3 is TGTGCCAGCAGGATTGCCGGGAGCCGAGTATTATTCACTGAAGCTTTCTTT. Its translation: CASRIAGSRVLFTEAFF.

CDR3 nucleotide sequence: TGCAGCGGGGGAGGACAATACGAGCAGTACTTC. It codes for CSGGGQYEQYF. The genes are TRBV20-1 and TRBJ2-7; perhaps TRBD2 as D (6 bases). Germline CDR1 reads DFQATT; CDR2 reads SNEGSKA (reference sequence). This CDR3 contains 11 residues.

This rearrangement joins TRBV2 to TRBJ1-2; D not certain. V was shortened by 3 bases and J by 8 bases, with 10 bases between the two germline ends. The CDR3 totals 12 residues. The V gene's germline CDR1 is SNHLY and CDR2 FYNNEI. CDR3 region: CASSDRIQGYTF. CDR3 nucleotide sequence: TGTGCCAGCAGTGACAGGATTCAGGGCTACACCTTC.

This chain links TRBV10-3 with TRBJ1-1; 7 nucleotides align to TRBD1. The CDR3 is 15 amino acids. The germline V gene encodes CDR1 ENHRY and CDR2 SYGVKD. Trimming removed 3 bases from V and 0 bases from J; junction bases left unmatched: 4. CDR3 sequence (DNA): TGTGCCATCAGTGATCCCGGGACAGTGAACACTGAAGCTTTCTTT. It encodes CAISDPGTVNTEAFF.

V is TRBV28 and J is TRBJ2-6; 8 bases map to TRBD1. Germline V gene lookup returns CDR1 MDHEN and CDR2 SYDVKM. The junction had 5 bases not matched to a gene; V was cut back by 3 bases and J by 4 bases. The CDR3 has 16 amino acids. The CDR3 bases are TGTGCCAGCAGTTTTGCGACAGGGGTGGGGGCCAACGTCCTGACTTTC. This encodes CASSFATGVGANVLTF.

The chain recombines TRBV15 with TRBJ2-5, with 7 bases matching TRBD2. This CDR3 is 16 amino acids long. CDR1 LNHNV and CDR2 YYDKDF come from the germline V gene (reference sequence). The J segment lost 4 bases and the V segment lost 1 base, leaving 9 bases of the junction unmatched. CDR3 sequence (DNA): TGTGCCACCAGCAGAGTGGGGGGGAGGGCCCGAGAGACCCAGTACTTC. Its protein product is CATSRVGGRARETQYF. The whole variable domain, remainder taken from reference TRBV15 and TRBJ2-5, is DAMVIQNPRYQVTQFGKPVTLSCSQTLNHNVMYWYQQKSSQAPKLLFHYYDKDFNNEADTPDNFQSRRPNTSFCFLDIRSPGLGDTAMYLCATSRVGGRARETQYFGPGTRLLVL.

The chain employs TRBV7-3 and TRBJ2-2; 9 bases agree with TRBD2. After removal of 5 bases from V and 5 bases from J, the junction contained 6 bases not matched to a gene. The germline gives CDR1 SGHTA, CDR2 FQGTGA. The CDR3 contains 15 residues. In DNA, the CDR3 is TGTGCCAGCAGCAAACTAGCGGGCGCTACCGGGGAGCTGTTTTTT. Translating gives CASSKLAGATGELFF.

The CDR3 loop is CASRLDGRNFIGYTF. Here the CDR3 DNA reads TGTGCCAGCAGATTGGACGGGAGGAATTTTATTGGCTACACCTTC. V and J are TRBV28 and TRBJ1-2; D ambiguous. CDR1 and CDR2 from the germline V gene are MDHEN and SYDVKM. V was cut by 6 bases and J by 7 bases, with 21 bases left in between. This CDR3 comprises 15 residues.

This clone has only a few counts. This chain joins TRBV5-4 and TRBJ2-5; 7 nucleotides agree with TRBD1. Near its end, the DNA agrees better with TRBJ2-7, so the J call may be wrong. Germline lookup yields CDR1 SGHNT and CDR2 YYREEE (reference sequence). This CDR3 region has 17 residues. The CDR3 sequence is CASSLGDDRELPYEQYF. CDR3 in DNA: TGTGCCAGCAGCTTGGGCGATGACAGGGAGCTCCCCTACGAGCAGTACTTC.

This chain connects TRBV7-9 to TRBJ2-2; TRBD1 matches 9 bases. The junction had 6 bases not matched to a gene; V was cut back by 6 bases and J by 7 bases. The CDR3 spans 14 residues. Looked up from germline, CDR1 is SEHNR and CDR2 is FQNEAQ (reference sequence). CDR3 protein: CASSSGQGGGELFF. Here the CDR3 DNA reads TGTGCCAGCAGTTCGGGACAGGGCGGCGGGGAGCTGTTTTTT.

The chain links TRBV19 to TRBJ2-3, with 14 bases that match TRBD2. V lost 4 bases, J lost 1 base, and 10 bases stayed unmatched. This CDR3 spans 19 amino acids. Germline V gene data show CDR1 as LNHDA and CDR2 as SQIVND (reference sequence). The CDR3 sequence: CASSRLAGGPPPGTDTQYF. DNA for the CDR3: TGTGCCAGTAGTAGACTAGCGGGGGGGCCCCCTCCCGGCACAGATACGCAGTATTTT.

The J gene is TRBJ1-3, the V gene TRBV10-2, with 7 bases that match TRBD1. CDR1 is WSHSY and CDR2 is SAAADI in the germline V gene. The CDR3 is made up of 15 amino acids. J gave up 2 bases and V 10 bases, and 11 bases lay outside the gene matches. The CDR3 protein is CATRASGTAGNTIYF. The CDR3 DNA follows: TGCGCCACCCGGGCCTCCGGGACAGCTGGAAACACCATATATTTT.

The rearrangement uses TRBV6-5 and TRBJ2-1; a possible D gene is TRBD2 (6 bases). The germline gives CDR1 MNHEY, CDR2 SVGAGI. V shed 2 bases and J shed 4 bases, with 12 bases lying between them. The CDR3 sequence is 15 residues long. As DNA, the CDR3 is TGTGCCAGCAGTTACCAGGAGGGCCTGTACAATGAGCAGTTCTTC. Its translation: CASSYQEGLYNEQFF.

The gene calls are TRBV7-9 and TRBJ2-1; 10 bases align to TRBD2. V lost 5 bases and J lost 3; bases outside the gene matches: 10. This CDR3 has 17 residues. Germline V lookup: CDR1 SEHNR, CDR2 FQNEAQ (reference sequence). The CDR3 nucleotides are TGTGCCAGCAGCCCTCCGGGACTAGCGAAGGACTACAATGAGCAGTTCTTC. Translation gives CASSPPGLAKDYNEQFF.

The rearrangement joins TRBV4-2 to TRBJ1-1; D remains unclear. CDR1 and CDR2 (germline): LGHNA, YNFKEQ. The CDR3 contains 14 residues. Trimming took off 1 base at V and 5 bases at J, with 11 bases between the two ends. The CDR3 sequence is CASSQVGFETEAFF. CDR3 sequence (DNA): TGTGCCAGCAGCCAAGTCGGGTTTGAGACTGAAGCTTTCTTT.

The chain joins TRBV7-9 to TRBJ1-4; the match to TRBD1 covers 8 bases. The CDR3 covers 15 residues. The V gene's germline CDR1 is SEHNR and CDR2 FQNEAQ (reference sequence). With V trimmed by 1 base and J by 7 bases, 5 bases remained unmatched. DNA of the CDR3: TGTGCCAGCAGCTTAGGGCAGGGGGCGGCTGAAAAACTGTTTTTT. It yields the protein CASSLGQGAAEKLFF.

The chain couples TRBV27 to TRBJ1-4, with a weak D call TRBD1 (6 bases). Germline V CDR1 and CDR2: MNHEY, SMNVEV (reference sequence). V was shortened by 5 bases and J by 12 bases, with 16 bases between the two germline ends. There are 13 residues in the CDR3. CDR3 DNA: TGTGCCAGCAGTCCAGGGACAACTTCCGAACTGTTTTTT. Translation gives CASSPGTTSELFF.

This chain links TRBV4-2 with TRBJ2-3, with 7 bases identical to TRBD2. Germline V gene lookup returns CDR1 LGHNA and CDR2 YNFKEQ. Germline trimming cut 1 base from V and 0 bases from J; bases unmatched to any gene: 4. This CDR3 has 16 residues. In DNA, the CDR3 is TGTGCCAGCAGCCAAGTATCCGGGGGGAGCACAGATACGCAGTATTTT. Translated, it gives CASSQVSGGSTDTQYF.

The CDR3 region has the DNA TGTGCCAGCAGCCCACAGGACAGGGCCTACGAGCAGTACTTC. Its translation: CASSPQDRAYEQYF. The J gene is TRBJ2-7, the V gene TRBV7-7; 8 bases line up with TRBD1. The V and J ends lost 5 bases and 2 bases, in that order; junction bases with no gene match: 5. CDR1 SSHAT and CDR2 FNYEAQ come from the germline V gene (reference sequence). The CDR3 runs to 14 residues.